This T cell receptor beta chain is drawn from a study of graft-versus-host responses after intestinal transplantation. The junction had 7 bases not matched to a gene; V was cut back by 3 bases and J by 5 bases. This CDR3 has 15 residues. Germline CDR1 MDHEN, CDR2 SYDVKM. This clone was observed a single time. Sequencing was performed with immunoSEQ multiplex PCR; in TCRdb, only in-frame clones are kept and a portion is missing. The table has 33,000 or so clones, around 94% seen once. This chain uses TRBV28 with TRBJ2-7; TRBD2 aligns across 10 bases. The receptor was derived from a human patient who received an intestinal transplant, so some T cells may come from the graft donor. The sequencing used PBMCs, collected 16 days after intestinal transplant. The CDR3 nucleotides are TGTGCCAGCAGTTTCCCAAGCGGGAGGGTCCACGAGCAGTACTTC. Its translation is CASSFPSGRVHEQYF.